These T cell receptor beta chains were read from a single sample in a study of shared clonotypes between healthy human individuals. The table came from immunoSEQ multiplex PCR; TCRdb's copy has only in-frame clones and leaves some out. In the table there are around 2.5 million clones, 93% of which are singletons. Sequencing input: naive CD4+ T cells from PBMCs. The receptors originated from a man between 18 and 29 years old in good health. Some clones in this sample may be carry-over from other donors' samples. Each CDR3 is given with its conserved first and last residue. D genes are given only for firm matches. Only part of the rows carry a size: once, few, many, or a class if the clone is expanded.

size	V	D	J	DNA	CDR3
.	TRBV29-1	.	TRBJ2-1	TGCAGCGTTGAAACAGGGATCCCCTACAATGAGCAGTTCTTC	CSVETGIPYNEQFF
once	TRBV5-1	.	TRBJ2-5	TGCGCCAGCAGCACATACGGAGAGACCCAGTACTTC	CASSTYGETQYF
.	TRBV7-9	TRBD1	TRBJ1-2	TGTGCCAGCAGCTTAGTCCCCTCTAGGCGCAGGGGGCAAGGCGGCTACACCTTC	CASSLVPSRRRGQGGYTF
.	TRBV5-6	.	TRBJ2-4	TGTGCCAGCAGCTTAACCAAAACGGGACAAAACATTCAGTACTTC	CASSLTKTGQNIQYF
.	TRBV9	.	TRBJ2-3	TGTGCCAGCAGCGTAGGGCAGGGCCGCACAGATACGCAGTATTTT	CASSVGQGRTDTQYF
.	TRBV19	.	TRBJ2-1	TGTGCCAGCACTCGGGACCTAGCCTTCAATGAGCAGTTCTTC	CASTRDLAFNEQFF
.	TRBV30	.	TRBJ1-2	TGTGCCTGGAGTCTTCTTACCGTTGGTGGAGGCTACACCTTC	CAWSLLTVGGGYTF
.	TRBV5-4	.	TRBJ2-3	TGTGCCAGCAGCCCGGGCCTAGCACGGGTGGGCACAGATACGCAGTATTTT	CASSPGLARVGTDTQYF
.	TRBV28	.	TRBJ2-5	TGTGCCAGCAGTCCCCCGACTAGTAGTCCCCAGTACTTC	CASSPPTSSPQYF
.	TRBV5-4	TRBD1	TRBJ1-1	TGTGCCAGCAGACAGGGGACCTCCGGGTTGGCTGAAGCTTTCTTT	CASRQGTSGLAEAFF
.	TRBV2	.	TRBJ1-5	TGTGCCAGCCGTGAAGGCATGGGGCAGCCCCAGCATTTT	CASREGMGQPQHF
once	TRBV29-1	.	TRBJ2-4	TGCAGCGTTGTTGTACCAAAAAACATTCAGTACTTC	CSVVVPKNIQYF
.	TRBV28	.	TRBJ1-1	TGTGCCAGCAGCTTCCCCCGAAGAACTGAAGCTTTCTTT	CASSFPRRTEAFF
.	TRBV19	.	TRBJ1-3	TGTGCCAGTAGGTTACAGAGACTCTCTGGAAACACCATATATTTT	CASRLQRLSGNTIYF
.	TRBV6-1	TRBD1	TRBJ1-2	TGTGCCAGCAGTGAAGGTGCAGGGGGTCATGGCTACACCTTC	CASSEGAGGHGYTF
.	TRBV30	TRBD2	TRBJ2-5	TGTGCCTGGAACAGCGTATTGTCTCGGCAGGGAGGGAGGGAGACCCAGTACTTC	CAWNSVLSRQGGRETQYF
.	TRBV28	TRBD2	TRBJ2-2	TGTGCCAGCAGTACCCCTAGGACTAGCACCGGGGAGCTGTTTTTT	CASSTPRTSTGELFF
.	TRBV5-1	.	TRBJ2-7	TGCGCCAGCAGCCCCGGAACTAGCTCCTACTACGAGCAGTACTTC	CASSPGTSSYYEQYF
once	TRBV28	.	TRBJ1-5	TGTGCCAGTTCCCAGGGGTATCAGCCCCAGCATTTT	CASSQGYQPQHF
.	TRBV7-6	.	TRBJ2-5	TGTGCCAGCAGCTTGATAGAAACCTCTGAGACCCAGTACTTC	CASSLIETSETQYF
.	TRBV5-4	.	TRBJ1-6	TGTGCCAGCAGCACGGAAGGGTATTCACCCCTCCACTTT	CASSTEGYSPLHF
.	TRBV28	.	TRBJ1-3	TGTGCCAGCGGAGGTGGGGACTCTGGAAACACCATATATTTT	CASGGGDSGNTIYF
.	TRBV5-1	.	TRBJ2-3	TGCGCCAGCAGCCTGGGGGGTCCTGGCGTGGCTAGCACAGATACGCAGTATTTT	CASSLGGPGVASTDTQYF
.	TRBV29-1	TRBD1	TRBJ1-2	TGCAGCGTTATGACAGGGGATAACTATGGCTACACCTTC	CSVMTGDNYGYTF
.	TRBV29-1	.	TRBJ2-5	TGCAGCGTTCGGGCAGGGGAAGAGACCCAGTACTTC	CSVRAGEETQYF
.	TRBV7-2	.	TRBJ2-5	TGTGCCAGCAGCTTAAACAGTGGCCAAGAGACCCAGTACTTC	CASSLNSGQETQYF
once	TRBV7-9	.	TRBJ2-1	TGTGCCAGCAGCCCGAAAAGGGACAATGAGCAGTTCTTC	CASSPKRDNEQFF
.	TRBV18	TRBD2	TRBJ2-3	TGTGCCAGCTCACCGAGGGCGGAGAGGACTAGCGGTACGCAGTATTTT	CASSPRAERTSGTQYF
.	TRBV19	.	TRBJ1-1	TGTGCCAGTAGTACAGGGCCTGCACTCACTCAAGCTTTCTTT	CASSTGPALTQAFF
.	TRBV6-1	.	TRBJ1-2	TGTGCCAGCAGTGGTCCCCAGGAAGGCTACACCTTC	CASSGPQEGYTF
.	TRBV9	.	TRBJ2-7	TGTGCCAGCAGCGTAGGAGGGACTCACTATTCCTACGAGCAGTACTTC	CASSVGGTHYSYEQYF
.	TRBV28	.	TRBJ1-5	TGTGCCAGCACTTCCCAGCCCCAGCATTTT	CASTSQPQHF
.	TRBV4-1	.	TRBJ2-1	TGCGCCAGCAGCCTTACGAGCGGTAGCTCCTACAATGAGCAGTTCTTC	CASSLTSGSSYNEQFF
few	TRBV7-9	.	TRBJ1-3	TGTGCCAGCCAATCGAGACTTTCCTTCTCTGGAAACACCATATATTTT	CASQSRLSFSGNTIYF
.	TRBV19	.	TRBJ2-3	TGTGCCAGTAGTCCCTCCTCGGATACGCAGTATTTT	CASSPSSDTQYF
.	TRBV5-1	.	TRBJ1-1	TGCGCCAGCAGCTTGATACCACAAGCGGGCCCCGGGGAAGCTTTCTTT	CASSLIPQAGPGEAFF
.	TRBV7-9	.	TRBJ2-5	TGTGCCAGCAGCTTAGACAGGCAGGTATTCCAAGAGACCCAGTACTTC	CASSLDRQVFQETQYF
.	TRBV5-1	.	TRBJ1-2	TGCGCCAGCAGCCGGGACGGGTCTGCCATCTATGGCTACACCTTC	CASSRDGSAIYGYTF
.	TRBV30	TRBD1	TRBJ2-7	TGTGCCTGGAGTGTATTTGGCGGTAGGGACAGGTCCGTCTACGAGCAGTACTTC	CAWSVFGGRDRSVYEQYF
.	TRBV13	.	TRBJ1-1	TGTGCCAGCAGCTTATTCAGAACCTTGACCCGGAACACTGAAGCTTTCTTT	CASSLFRTLTRNTEAFF
.	TRBV11-2	TRBD2	TRBJ2-1	TGTGCCAGCAGCTTCGGGACTAGCGTCAATGAGCAGTTCTTC	CASSFGTSVNEQFF
.	TRBV7-2	.	TRBJ1-4	TGTGCCAGCAGCCCACAGGGAATTAATGAAAAACTGTTTTTT	CASSPQGINEKLFF
once	TRBV28	.	TRBJ1-1	TGTGCCAGCAGTTTAGGGTCCGCGATGGCTGAAGCTTTCTTT	CASSLGSAMAEAFF
.	TRBV19	.	TRBJ1-5	TGTGCCAGTAGTATAGATCGGGGGCTTGGTCAGCCCCAGCATTTT	CASSIDRGLGQPQHF
.	TRBV29-1	.	TRBJ2-3	TGCAGCGTGGTGGGCGACACAGATACGCAGTATTTT	CSVVGDTDTQYF
.	TRBV7-9	TRBD1	TRBJ2-7	TGTGCCACCTCAAGGGACAGTGGGGCCTACGAGCAGTACTTC	CATSRDSGAYEQYF
once	TRBV7-9	TRBD1	TRBJ2-7	TGTGCCAGCAGTCACGGGACAGACTACGAGCAGTACTTC	CASSHGTDYEQYF
.	TRBV4-2	.	TRBJ2-7	TGTGCCAGCAGCCAAGATGTTTGGCGGGAAAGTAGTTTTGGTCGCGAGCAGTACTTC	CASSQDVWRESSFGREQYF
.	TRBV10-1	TRBD1	TRBJ2-5	TGCGCCAGCAGTGGGGACAGACAAGAGACCCAGTACTTC	CASSGDRQETQYF
.	TRBV28	TRBD1	TRBJ2-7	TGTGCCAGTCAACGGTCCGGGACAGGGCAACACGAGCAGTACTTC	CASQRSGTGQHEQYF
.	TRBV5-4	TRBD1	TRBJ2-7	TGTGCCAGCAACCGACAGGGGCCTTACGAGCAGTACTTC	CASNRQGPYEQYF
.	TRBV5-1	TRBD1	TRBJ1-2	TGCGCCAGCAGCTTGGCCGACAGGGGCTATGGCTACACCTTC	CASSLADRGYGYTF
.	TRBV5-1	TRBD1	TRBJ1-1	TGCGCCAGCAGCTTACCCGGGACAGGGATCACTGAAGCTTTCTTT	CASSLPGTGITEAFF